A single sample is the source of the 11 T cell receptor beta chains below, sequenced in a study of T-cell memory formation after mild COVID-19. TCRdb re-derived calls from the 5' RACE reads in MiXCR, one entry per CDR3 protein. The data show around 250,000 distinct CDR3 sequences, roughly a tenth seen once. Sample: PBMCs or a T cell subset sorted from them (not recorded which). Source of these receptors: a man aged 18 to 29 who had mild COVID-19 (a few samples of this study predate the infection). Cell type and time point are not known.

This clonotype showed up many times. The rearrangement links TRBV7-2 to TRBJ1-4; the D is unclear. Germline V gene sequence: CDR1 SGHTA, CDR2 FQGNSA. CDR3 length: 15 residues. Trimming left V 1 base short and J 8 bases short, with 14 bases between. The CDR3 nucleotides read TGTGCCAGCAGCTTAGTCGGAGGGCTTTACGAAAAACTGTTTTTT. This encodes CASSLVGGLYEKLFF.

The chain is built from TRBV29-1 and TRBJ2-5, with 9 bases fitting TRBD1. The CDR3 is 12 residues long. From germline, CDR1 is SQVTM and CDR2 ANQGSEA. V lost 6 bases and J lost 1; bases outside the gene matches: 0. This CDR3 is CSVDRGQETQYF. CDR3 bases: TGCAGCGTGGACAGGGGCCAAGAGACCCAGTACTTC.

This clonotype showed up just a few times. J is TRBJ1-1 and V is TRBV5-1; 7 nucleotides agree with TRBD1. Germline V CDR1 and CDR2: SGHRS, YFSETQ. CDR3 length equals 14 residues. Losses at the gene ends were 0 bases for V and 4 bases for J; bases not matched to a gene: 3. The CDR3 here is CASSLDRGGTEAFF. The CDR3 nucleotides are TGCGCCAGCAGCTTGGACAGGGGAGGCACTGAAGCTTTCTTT.

V usage is TRBV7-9 and J usage is TRBJ2-5, with TRBD1 as a possible D gene (5 bases). Trimming shortened V by 6 bases and J by 5 bases, and 7 bases separated the two germline ends. The CDR3 is 11 residues long. Germline V gives CDR1 SEHNR, CDR2 FQNEAQ (reference sequence). This CDR3 is CASRQEETQYF. In nucleotides, the CDR3 is TGTGCCAGCAGACAGGAGGAGACCCAGTACTTC.

The gene calls are TRBV5-1 and TRBJ2-7, with 9 bases matching TRBD1. The CDR3 extends over 14 amino acids. J gave up 6 bases and V 7 bases, and 11 bases lay outside the gene matches. Germline-derived CDR1 and CDR2 are SGHRS and YFSETQ. CDR3 protein: CASRRGTGSGEQYV. The CDR3 coding sequence is TGCGCCAGCCGCAGAGGGACAGGGTCTGGCGAGCAGTACGTC.

This clonotype appeared a few times. This CDR3 reads CASSWTTGTVGELFF. The CDR3 nucleotides read TGCGCCAGCAGCTGGACCACAGGGACAGTCGGGGAGCTGTTTTTT. The chain recombines TRBV5-1 with TRBJ2-2, with TRBD1 identical over 7 bases. The V gene end was trimmed by 3 bases and the J gene end by 7 bases; junction bases not matched to a gene: 9. Germline loops: CDR1 SGHRS, CDR2 YFSETQ. This CDR3 contains 15 residues.

The genes are TRBV7-2 and TRBJ1-6, with D tentatively TRBD1 (5 bases). Per germline, CDR1 SGHTA and CDR2 FQGNSA. V shed 8 bases and J shed 9 bases, with 20 bases lying between them. CDR3 size: 15 residues. The CDR3 coding sequence is TGTGCCAGCGGCGGGAGCCCAGGCGGGGCTTCACCCCTCCACTTT. Translation: CASGGSPGGASPLHF.

As DNA, the CDR3 is TGCGCCAGCAGCCGACGGCTAGCGGGCCCCACAGATACGCAGTATTTT. Translated: CASSRRLAGPTDTQYF. V usage is TRBV5-1 and J usage is TRBJ2-3; TRBD2 matches at 8 bases. Germline V gene lookup returns CDR1 SGHRS and CDR2 YFSETQ. This CDR3 has 16 residues. Unmatched junction bases numbered 9, after V lost 4 bases and J lost 2 bases. Drawing the rest from reference TRBV5-1 and TRBJ2-3, the complete variable domain is KAGVTQTPRYLIKTRGQQVTLSCSPISGHRSVSWYQQTPGQGLQFLFEYFSETQRNKGNFPGRFSGRQFSNSRSEMNVSTLELGDSALYLCASSRRLAGPTDTQYFGPGTRLTVL.

The V and J genes are TRBV27 and TRBJ2-3; D might be TRBD2 (5 bases). CDR1 and CDR2 from the germline V gene are MNHEY and SMNVEV (reference sequence). The V end was cut by 5 bases, the J end by 5 bases, with 20 bases between. The CDR3 sequence is 16 residues long. CDR3 in amino acids: CASSIGLSFQQDTQYF. The CDR3 bases are TGTGCCAGCAGTATCGGACTCTCCTTCCAACAAGATACGCAGTATTTT.

This clonotype was observed a few times. The rearrangement uses TRBV5-1 and TRBJ1-1, with TRBD1 identical over 7 bases. This CDR3 has 15 amino acids. The germline V gene encodes CDR1 SGHRS and CDR2 YFSETQ. J gave up 7 bases and V 4 bases, and 13 bases lay outside the gene matches. The CDR3 protein is CASSPGGQRLNEAFF. The CDR3 DNA sequence: TGCGCCAGCAGCCCCGGGGGACAGCGATTGAATGAAGCTTTCTTT.

This clonotype was recorded a few times. The rearrangement uses TRBV20-1 and TRBJ1-5; no firm D call. V was pared by 5 bases and J by 2 bases, with 7 bases between. Germline loops: CDR1 DFQATT, CDR2 SNEGSKA (reference sequence). The CDR3 is 12 residues long. CDR3 in amino acids: CSAYGGNQPQHF. The CDR3 region has the DNA TGCAGTGCTTATGGGGGCAATCAGCCCCAGCATTTT.